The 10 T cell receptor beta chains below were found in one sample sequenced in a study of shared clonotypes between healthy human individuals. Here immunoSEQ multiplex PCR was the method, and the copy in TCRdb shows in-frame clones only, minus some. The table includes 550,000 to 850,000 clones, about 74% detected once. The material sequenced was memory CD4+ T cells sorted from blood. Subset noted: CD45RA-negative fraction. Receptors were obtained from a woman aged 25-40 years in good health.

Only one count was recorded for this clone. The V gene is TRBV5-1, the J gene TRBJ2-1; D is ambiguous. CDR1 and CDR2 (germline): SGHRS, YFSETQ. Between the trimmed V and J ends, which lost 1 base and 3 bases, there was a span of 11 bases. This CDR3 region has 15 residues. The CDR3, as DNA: TGCGCCAGCAGCTTGTCGTCTTCCCGCTACAATGAGCAGTTCTTC. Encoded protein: CASSLSSSRYNEQFF.

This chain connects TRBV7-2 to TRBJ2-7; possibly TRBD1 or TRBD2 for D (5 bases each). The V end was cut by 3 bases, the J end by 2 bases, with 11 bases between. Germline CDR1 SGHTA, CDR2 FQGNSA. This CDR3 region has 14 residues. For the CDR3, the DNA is TGTGCCAGCAGCTTCCGGGACGGAACCTACGAGCAGTACTTC. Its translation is CASSFRDGTYEQYF.

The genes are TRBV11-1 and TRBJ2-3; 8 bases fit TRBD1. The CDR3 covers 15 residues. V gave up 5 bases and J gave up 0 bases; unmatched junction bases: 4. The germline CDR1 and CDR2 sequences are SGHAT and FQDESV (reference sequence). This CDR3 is CASSLRQGSTDTQYF. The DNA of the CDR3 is TGTGCCAGCAGCCTCCGACAGGGGAGCACAGATACGCAGTATTTT. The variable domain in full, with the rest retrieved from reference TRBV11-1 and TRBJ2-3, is EAEVAQSPRYKITEKSQAVAFWCDPISGHATLYWYRQILGQGPELLVQFQDESVVDDSQLPKDRFSAERLKGVDSTLKIQPAELGDSAMYLCASSLRQGSTDTQYFGPGTRLTVL.

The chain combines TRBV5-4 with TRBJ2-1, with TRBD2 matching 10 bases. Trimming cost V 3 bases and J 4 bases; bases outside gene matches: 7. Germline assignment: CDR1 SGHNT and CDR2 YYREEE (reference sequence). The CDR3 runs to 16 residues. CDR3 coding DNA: TGTGCCAGCAGCTCCGGGGGACTAGCGAATTACAATGAGCAGTTCTTC. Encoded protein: CASSSGGLANYNEQFF.

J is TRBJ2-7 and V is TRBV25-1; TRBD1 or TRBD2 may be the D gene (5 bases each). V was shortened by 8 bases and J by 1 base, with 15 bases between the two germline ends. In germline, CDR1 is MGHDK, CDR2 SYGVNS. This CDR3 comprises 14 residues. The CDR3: CASALGRSSYEQYF. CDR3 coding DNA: TGTGCCAGCGCCTTGGGACGGAGTTCCTACGAGCAGTACTTC.

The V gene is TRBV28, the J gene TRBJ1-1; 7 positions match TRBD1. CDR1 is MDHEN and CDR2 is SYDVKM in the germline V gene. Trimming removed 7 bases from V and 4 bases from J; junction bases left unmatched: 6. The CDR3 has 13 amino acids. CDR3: CASTSGGTTEAFF. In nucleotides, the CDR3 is TGTGCCAGCACTTCAGGGGGGACCACTGAAGCTTTCTTT.

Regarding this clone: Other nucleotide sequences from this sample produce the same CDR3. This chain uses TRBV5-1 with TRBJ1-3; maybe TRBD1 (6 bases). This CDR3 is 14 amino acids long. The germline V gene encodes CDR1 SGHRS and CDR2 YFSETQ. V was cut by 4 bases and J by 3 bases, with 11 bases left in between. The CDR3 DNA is TGCGCCAGCAGCCCCGGGACATTTGGAAACACCATATATTTT. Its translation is CASSPGTFGNTIYF.

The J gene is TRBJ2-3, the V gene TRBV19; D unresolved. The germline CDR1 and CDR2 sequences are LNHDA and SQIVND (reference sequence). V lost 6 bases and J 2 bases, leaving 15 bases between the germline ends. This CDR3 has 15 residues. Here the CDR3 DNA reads TGTGCCAGTAGGGGTCTCGCGGCAGACACAGATACGCAGTATTTT. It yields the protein CASRGLAADTDTQYF.

The CDR3 DNA is TGTGCCTGGAGTGAGACAGGGGGTAGAAACATTCAGTACTTC. Its translation is CAWSETGGRNIQYF. The rearrangement links TRBV30 to TRBJ2-4; 9 bases fit TRBD1. The CDR3 length is 14 residues. The V gene end was trimmed by 1 base and the J gene end by 6 bases; junction bases not matched to a gene: 4. Germline-derived CDR1 and CDR2 are GTSNPN and SVGIG (reference sequence).

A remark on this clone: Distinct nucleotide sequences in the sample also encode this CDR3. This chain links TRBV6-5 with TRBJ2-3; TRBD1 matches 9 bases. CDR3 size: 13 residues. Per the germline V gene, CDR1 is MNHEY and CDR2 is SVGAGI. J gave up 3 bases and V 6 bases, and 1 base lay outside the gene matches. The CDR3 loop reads CASRGTGTDTQYF. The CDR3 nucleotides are TGTGCCAGCAGGGGGACAGGGACAGATACGCAGTATTTT.